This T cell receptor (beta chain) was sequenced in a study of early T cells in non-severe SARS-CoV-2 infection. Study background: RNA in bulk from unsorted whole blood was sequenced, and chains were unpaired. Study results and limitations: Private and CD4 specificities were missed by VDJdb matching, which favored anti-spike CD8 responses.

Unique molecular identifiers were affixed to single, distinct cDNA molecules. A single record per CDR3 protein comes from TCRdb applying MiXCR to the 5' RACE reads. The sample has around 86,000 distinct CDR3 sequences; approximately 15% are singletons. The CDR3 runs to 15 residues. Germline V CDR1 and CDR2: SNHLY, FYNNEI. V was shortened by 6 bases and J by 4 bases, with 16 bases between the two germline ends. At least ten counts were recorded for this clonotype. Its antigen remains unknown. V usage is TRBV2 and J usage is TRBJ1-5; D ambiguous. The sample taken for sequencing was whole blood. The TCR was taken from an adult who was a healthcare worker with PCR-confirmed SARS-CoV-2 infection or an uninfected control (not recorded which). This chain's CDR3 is CASRLNGEPNQPQHF. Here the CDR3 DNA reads TGTGCCAGCAGGCTGAACGGGGAACCGAATCAGCCCCAGCATTTT.